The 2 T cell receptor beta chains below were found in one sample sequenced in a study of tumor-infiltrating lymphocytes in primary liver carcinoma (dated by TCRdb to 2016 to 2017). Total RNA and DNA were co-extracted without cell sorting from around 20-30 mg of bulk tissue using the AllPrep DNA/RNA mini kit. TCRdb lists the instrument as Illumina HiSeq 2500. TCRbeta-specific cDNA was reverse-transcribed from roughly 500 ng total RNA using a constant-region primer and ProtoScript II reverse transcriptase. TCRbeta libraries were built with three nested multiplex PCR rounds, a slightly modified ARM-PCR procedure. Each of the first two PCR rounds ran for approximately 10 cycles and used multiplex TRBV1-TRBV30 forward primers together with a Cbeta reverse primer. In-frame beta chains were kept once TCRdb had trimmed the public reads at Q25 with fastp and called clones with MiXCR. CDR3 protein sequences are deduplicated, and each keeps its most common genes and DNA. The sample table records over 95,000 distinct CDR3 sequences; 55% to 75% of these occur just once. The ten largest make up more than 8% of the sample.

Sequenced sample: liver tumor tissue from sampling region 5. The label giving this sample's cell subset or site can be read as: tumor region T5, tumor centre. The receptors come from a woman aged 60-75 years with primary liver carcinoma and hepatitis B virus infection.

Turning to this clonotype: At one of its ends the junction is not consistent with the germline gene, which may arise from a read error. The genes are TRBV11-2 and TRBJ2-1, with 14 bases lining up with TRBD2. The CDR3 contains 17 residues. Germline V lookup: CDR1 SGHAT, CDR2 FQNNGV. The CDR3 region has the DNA TGTGCCTGCAACAGGAGACTAGCGGGAGGGCCGGGGGATGAGCAGTCCTTC. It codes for CACNRRLAGGPGDEQSF.

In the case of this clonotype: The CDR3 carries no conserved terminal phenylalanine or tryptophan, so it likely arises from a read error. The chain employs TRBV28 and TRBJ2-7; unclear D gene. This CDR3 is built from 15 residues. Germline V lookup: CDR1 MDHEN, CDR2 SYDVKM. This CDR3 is CANSPLPPNKVRQYI. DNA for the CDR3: TGTGCCAACAGTCCCCTCCCGCCTAATAAAGTCCGGCAGTACATC.